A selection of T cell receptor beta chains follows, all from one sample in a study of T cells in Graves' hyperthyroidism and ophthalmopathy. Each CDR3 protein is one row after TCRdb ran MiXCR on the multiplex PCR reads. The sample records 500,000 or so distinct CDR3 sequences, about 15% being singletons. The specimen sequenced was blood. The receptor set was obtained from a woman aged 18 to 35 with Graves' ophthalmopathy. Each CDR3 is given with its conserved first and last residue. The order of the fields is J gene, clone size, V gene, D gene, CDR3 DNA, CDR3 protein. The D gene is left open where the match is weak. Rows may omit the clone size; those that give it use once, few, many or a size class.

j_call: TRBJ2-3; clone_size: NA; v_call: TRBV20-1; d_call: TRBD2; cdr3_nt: TGCAGTGCTGACGGGGGGGCCGATAAAGAAACAGATACGCAGTATTTT; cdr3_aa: CSADGGADKETDTQYF
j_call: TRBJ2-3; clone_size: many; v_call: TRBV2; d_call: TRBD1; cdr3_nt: TGTGCCAGCAGTGAAGCTGGGACAGGGGAGTACACAGATACGCAGTATTTT; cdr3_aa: CASSEAGTGEYTDTQYF
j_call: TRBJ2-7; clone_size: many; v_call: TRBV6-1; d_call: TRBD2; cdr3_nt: TGTGCCAGCACCCCCCGGCTAGCGGGAGGAGGCGAGCAGTACTTC; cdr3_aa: CASTPRLAGGGEQYF
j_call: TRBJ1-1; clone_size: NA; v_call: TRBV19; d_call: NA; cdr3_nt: TGTGCCAGTAGTAATATACTCCGGGGCCGGAACACTGAAGCTTTCTTT; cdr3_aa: CASSNILRGRNTEAFF
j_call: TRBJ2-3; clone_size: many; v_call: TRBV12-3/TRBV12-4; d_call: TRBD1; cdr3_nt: TGTGCCAGCAGTGGGACAGTCGGCACAGATACGCAGTATTTT; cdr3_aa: CASSGTVGTDTQYF
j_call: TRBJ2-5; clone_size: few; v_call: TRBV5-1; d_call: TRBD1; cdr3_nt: TGCGCCAGCAGCGATCCGGGACAGGAGACCCAGTACTTC; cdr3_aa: CASSDPGQETQYF
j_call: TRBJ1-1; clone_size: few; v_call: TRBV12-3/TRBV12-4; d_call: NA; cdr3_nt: TGTGCCAGCAGCATCGACAGCGGGGAAGCTTTCTTT; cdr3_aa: CASSIDSGEAFF
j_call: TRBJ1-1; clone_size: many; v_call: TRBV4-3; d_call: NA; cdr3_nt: TGCGCCAGCAGCCAAGATATAAGGACCAACACTGAAGCTTTCTTT; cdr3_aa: CASSQDIRTNTEAFF
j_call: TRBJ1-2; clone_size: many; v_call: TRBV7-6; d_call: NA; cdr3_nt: TGTGCCAGCAGCTCACATGATTCGGGTTTCGGCAACTATGGCTACACCTTC; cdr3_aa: CASSSHDSGFGNYGYTF
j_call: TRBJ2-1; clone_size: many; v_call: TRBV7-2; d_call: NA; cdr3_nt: TGTGCCAGCAGCTTCACTTGGGAGCCGTACAATGAGCAGTTCTTC; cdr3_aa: CASSFTWEPYNEQFF
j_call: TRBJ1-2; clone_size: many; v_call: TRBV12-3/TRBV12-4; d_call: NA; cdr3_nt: TGTGCCAGCAGTATAGGACACCTCTGGGGCTACACCTTC; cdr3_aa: CASSIGHLWGYTF
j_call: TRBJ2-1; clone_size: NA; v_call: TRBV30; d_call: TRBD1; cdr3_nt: TGTGCCTGGAGTGGACAGGGTAATGAGCAGTTCTTC; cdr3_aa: CAWSGQGNEQFF
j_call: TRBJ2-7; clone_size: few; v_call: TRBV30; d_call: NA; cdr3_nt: TGTGCCTGGAGTGTGGGTAATTACTACGAGCAGTACTTC; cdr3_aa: CAWSVGNYYEQYF
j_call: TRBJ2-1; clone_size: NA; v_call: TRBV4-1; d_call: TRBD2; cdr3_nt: TGCGCCAGCAGCCAAGTTGGGGGGGGTGAGACCCAGTTCTTC; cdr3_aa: CASSQVGGGETQFF
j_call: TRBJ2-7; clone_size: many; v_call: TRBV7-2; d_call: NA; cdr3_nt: TGTGCCAGCAGCTTATATCGGATTAGCTCCTACGAGCAGTACTTC; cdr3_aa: CASSLYRISSYEQYF
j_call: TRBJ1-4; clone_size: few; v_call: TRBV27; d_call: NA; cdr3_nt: TGTGCCAGCAGTAAACTCCCACCTAATGAAAAACTGTTTTTT; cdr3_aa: CASSKLPPNEKLFF
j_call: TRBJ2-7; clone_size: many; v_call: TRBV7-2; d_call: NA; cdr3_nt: TGTGCCAGCAGCCCTCGACAGGAACGAATCGGAGAGCAGTACTTC; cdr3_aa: CASSPRQERIGEQYF
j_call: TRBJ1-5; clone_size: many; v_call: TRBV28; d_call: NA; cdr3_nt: TGTGCCAGCAGTTTGGTGGATGGCTCCTCGACAAATCAGCCCCAGCATTTT; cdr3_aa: CASSLVDGSSTNQPQHF
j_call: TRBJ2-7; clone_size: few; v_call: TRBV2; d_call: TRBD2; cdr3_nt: TGTGCCAGCAAATTAGCGGGGGCCAAGCAGTACTTC; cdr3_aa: CASKLAGAKQYF
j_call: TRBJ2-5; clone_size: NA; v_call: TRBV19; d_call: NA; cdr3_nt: TGTGCCAGTAGTCTTCTTAGGCAAGAGACCCTGTACTTC; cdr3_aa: CASSLLRQETLYF
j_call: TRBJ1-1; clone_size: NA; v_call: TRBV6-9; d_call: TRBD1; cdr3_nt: TGTGCCAGCAGTTTACTACCGGGACAGGGTGCCACTGAAGCTTTCTTT; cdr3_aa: CASSLLPGQGATEAFF